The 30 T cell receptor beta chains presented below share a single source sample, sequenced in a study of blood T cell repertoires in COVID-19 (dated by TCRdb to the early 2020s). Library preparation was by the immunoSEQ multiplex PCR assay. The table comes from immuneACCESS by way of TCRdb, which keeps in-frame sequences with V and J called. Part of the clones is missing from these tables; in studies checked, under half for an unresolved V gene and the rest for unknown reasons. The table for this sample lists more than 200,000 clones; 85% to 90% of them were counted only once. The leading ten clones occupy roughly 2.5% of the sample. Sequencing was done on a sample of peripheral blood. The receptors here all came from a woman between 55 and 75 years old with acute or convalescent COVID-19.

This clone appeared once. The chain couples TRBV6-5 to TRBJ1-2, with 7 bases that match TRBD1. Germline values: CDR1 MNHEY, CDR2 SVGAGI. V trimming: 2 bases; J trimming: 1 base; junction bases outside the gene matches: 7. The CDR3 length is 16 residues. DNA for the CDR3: TGTGCCAGCAGTTACGGAAAGGGGGCGCTTAACTATGGCTACACCTTC. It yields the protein CASSYGKGALNYGYTF.

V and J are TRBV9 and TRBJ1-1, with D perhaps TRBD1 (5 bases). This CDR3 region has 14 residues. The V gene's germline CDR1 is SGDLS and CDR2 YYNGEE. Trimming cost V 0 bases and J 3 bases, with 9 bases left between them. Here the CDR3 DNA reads TGTGCCAGCAGCGTAGGTTCACAGGACACTGAAGCTTTCTTT. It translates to CASSVGSQDTEAFF.

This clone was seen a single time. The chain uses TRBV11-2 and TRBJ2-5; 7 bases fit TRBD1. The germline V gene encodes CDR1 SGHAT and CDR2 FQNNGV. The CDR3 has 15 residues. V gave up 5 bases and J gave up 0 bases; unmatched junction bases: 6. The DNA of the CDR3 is TGTGCCAGCAGCCTCGCGACAGGGTACCAAGAGACCCAGTACTTC. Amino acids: CASSLATGYQETQYF.

CDR3 DNA sequence: TGTGCCAGCAGTCAGGGCTATAGCAATCAGCCCCAGCATTTT. Translating gives CASSQGYSNQPQHF. The V call is TRBV2, the J call TRBJ1-5, with D maybe TRBD1 (5 bases). The V end was cut by 5 bases, the J end by 0 bases, with 8 bases between. This CDR3 contains 14 residues. The germline V gene encodes CDR1 SNHLY and CDR2 FYNNEI.

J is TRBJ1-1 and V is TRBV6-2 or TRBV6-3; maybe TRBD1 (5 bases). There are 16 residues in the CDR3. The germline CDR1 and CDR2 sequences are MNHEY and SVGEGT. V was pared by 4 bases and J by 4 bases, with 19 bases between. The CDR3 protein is CASSFRQRLPGTEAFF. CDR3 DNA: TGTGCCAGCAGTTTTAGACAGAGGCTTCCGGGCACTGAAGCTTTCTTT.

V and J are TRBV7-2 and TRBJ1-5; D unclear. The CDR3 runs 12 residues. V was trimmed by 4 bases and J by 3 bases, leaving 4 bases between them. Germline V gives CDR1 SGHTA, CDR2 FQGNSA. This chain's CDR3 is CASSSNNQPQHF. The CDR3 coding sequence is TGTGCCAGCAGCTCTAACAATCAGCCCCAGCATTTT.

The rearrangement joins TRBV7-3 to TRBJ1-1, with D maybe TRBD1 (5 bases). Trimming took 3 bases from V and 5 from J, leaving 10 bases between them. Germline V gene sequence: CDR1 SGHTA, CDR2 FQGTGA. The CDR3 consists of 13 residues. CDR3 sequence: CASSFDGGTEAFF. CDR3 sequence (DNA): TGTGCCAGCAGCTTCGACGGGGGGACTGAAGCTTTCTTT.

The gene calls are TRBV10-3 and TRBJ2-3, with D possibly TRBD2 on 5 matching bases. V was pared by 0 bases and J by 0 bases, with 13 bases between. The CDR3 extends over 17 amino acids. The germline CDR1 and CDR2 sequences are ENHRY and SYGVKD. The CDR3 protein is CAISESLRRTSTDTQYF. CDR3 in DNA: TGTGCCATCAGTGAGTCCCTACGTAGGACTAGCACAGATACGCAGTATTTT.

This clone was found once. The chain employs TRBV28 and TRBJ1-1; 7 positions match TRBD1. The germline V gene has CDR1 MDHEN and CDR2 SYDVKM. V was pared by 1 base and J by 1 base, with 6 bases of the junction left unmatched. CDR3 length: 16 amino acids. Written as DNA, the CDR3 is TGTGCCAGCAGTTTATTAAATAGACAGGGGAACACTGAAGCTTTCTTT. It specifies CASSLLNRQGNTEAFF.

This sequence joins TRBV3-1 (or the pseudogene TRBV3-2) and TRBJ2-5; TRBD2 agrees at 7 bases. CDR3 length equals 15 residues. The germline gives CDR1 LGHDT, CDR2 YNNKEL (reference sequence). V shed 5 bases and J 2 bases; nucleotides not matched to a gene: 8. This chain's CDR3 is CASSSFRGGQETQYF. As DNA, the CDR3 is TGTGCCAGCAGCTCATTTCGCGGGGGACAAGAGACCCAGTACTTC.

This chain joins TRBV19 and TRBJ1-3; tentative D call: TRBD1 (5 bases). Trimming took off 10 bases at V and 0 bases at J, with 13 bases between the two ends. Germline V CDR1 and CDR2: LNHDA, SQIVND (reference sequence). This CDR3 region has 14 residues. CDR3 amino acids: CATVGGNSGNTIYF. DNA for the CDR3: TGTGCCACCGTGGGGGGGAACTCTGGAAACACCATATATTTT.

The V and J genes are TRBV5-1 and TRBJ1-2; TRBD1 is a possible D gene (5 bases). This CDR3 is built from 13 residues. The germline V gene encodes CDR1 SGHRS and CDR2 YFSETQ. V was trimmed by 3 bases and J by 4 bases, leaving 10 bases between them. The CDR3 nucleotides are TGCGCCAGCAGCTCCGACAGCGCCTATGGCTACACCTTC. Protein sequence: CASSSDSAYGYTF.

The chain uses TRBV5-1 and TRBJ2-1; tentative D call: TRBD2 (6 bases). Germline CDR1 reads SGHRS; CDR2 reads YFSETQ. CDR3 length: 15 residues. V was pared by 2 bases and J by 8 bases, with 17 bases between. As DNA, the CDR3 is TGCGCCAGCAGCTTTTCGATAGCGGAGCCCCATGAGCAGTTCTTC. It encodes CASSFSIAEPHEQFF.

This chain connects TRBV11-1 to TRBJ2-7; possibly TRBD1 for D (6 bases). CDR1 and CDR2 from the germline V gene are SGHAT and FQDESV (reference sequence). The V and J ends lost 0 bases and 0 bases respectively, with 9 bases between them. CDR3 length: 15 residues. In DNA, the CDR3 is TGTGCCAGCAGCTTAGCGGGGGCCCTCTCCTACGAGCAGTACTTC. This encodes CASSLAGALSYEQYF.

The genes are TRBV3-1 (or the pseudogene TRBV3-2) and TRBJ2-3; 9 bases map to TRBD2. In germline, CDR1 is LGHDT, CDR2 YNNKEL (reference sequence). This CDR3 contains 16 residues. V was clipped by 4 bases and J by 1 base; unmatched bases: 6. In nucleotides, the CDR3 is TGTGCCAGCAGCCTCATTTCTAGCGGGGGCACAGATACGCAGTATTTT. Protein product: CASSLISSGGTDTQYF.

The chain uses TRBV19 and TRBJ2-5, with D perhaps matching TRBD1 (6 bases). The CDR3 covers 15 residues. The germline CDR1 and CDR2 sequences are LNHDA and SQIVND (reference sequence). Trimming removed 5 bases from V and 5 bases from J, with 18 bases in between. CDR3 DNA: TGTGCCAGTAGTCATAGAGCCCAGGGGCAGGAGACCCAGTACTTC. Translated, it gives CASSHRAQGQETQYF.

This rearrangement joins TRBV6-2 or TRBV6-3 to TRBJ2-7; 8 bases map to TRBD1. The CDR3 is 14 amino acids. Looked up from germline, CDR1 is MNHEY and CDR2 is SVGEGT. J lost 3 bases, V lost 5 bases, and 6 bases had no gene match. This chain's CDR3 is CASSAGQGGYEQYF. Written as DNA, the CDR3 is TGTGCCAGCAGTGCAGGACAGGGAGGCTACGAGCAGTACTTC.

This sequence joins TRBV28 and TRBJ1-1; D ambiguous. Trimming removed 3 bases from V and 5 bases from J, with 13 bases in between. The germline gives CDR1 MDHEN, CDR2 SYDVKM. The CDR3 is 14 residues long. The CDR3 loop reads CASSFRGEGTEAFF. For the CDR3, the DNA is TGTGCCAGCAGTTTTCGGGGAGAAGGGACTGAAGCTTTCTTT.

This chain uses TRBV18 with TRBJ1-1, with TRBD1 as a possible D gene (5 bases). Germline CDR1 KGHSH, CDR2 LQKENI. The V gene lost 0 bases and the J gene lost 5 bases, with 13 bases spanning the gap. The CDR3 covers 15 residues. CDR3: CASSPPGRVETEAFF. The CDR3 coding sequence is TGTGCCAGCTCACCACCGGGCAGGGTTGAGACTGAAGCTTTCTTT.

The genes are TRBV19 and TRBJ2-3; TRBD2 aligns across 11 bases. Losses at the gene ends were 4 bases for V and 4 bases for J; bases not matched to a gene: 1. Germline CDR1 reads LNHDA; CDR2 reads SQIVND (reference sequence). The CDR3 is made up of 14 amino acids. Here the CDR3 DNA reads TGTGCCAGTAGTACGGGACTAGCGGCAGATACGCAGTATTTT. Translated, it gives CASSTGLAADTQYF.

In nucleotides, the CDR3 is TGTGCCAGCAGCGGACAGGGGGCAAGGTCACCCCTCCACTTT. This encodes CASSGQGARSPLHF. The chain employs TRBV6-5 and TRBJ1-6, with 11 bases lining up with TRBD1. The V segment lost 6 bases and the J segment 10 bases; nucleotides outside the gene matches: 5. Germline lookup yields CDR1 MNHEY and CDR2 SVGAGI. The CDR3 loop spans 14 amino acids.

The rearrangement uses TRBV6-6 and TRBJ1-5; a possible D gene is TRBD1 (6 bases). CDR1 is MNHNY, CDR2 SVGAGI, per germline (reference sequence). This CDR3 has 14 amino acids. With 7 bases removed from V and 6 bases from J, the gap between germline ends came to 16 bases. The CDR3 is CASTEGGVSQPQHF. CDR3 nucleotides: TGTGCCAGCACGGAAGGGGGGGTGAGTCAGCCCCAGCATTTT.

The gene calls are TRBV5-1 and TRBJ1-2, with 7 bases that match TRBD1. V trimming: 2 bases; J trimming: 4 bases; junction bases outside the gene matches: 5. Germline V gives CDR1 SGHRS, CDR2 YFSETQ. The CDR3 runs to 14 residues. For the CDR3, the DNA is TGCGCCAGCAGCTTTACAGGGGAGGCCTATGGCTACACCTTC. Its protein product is CASSFTGEAYGYTF.

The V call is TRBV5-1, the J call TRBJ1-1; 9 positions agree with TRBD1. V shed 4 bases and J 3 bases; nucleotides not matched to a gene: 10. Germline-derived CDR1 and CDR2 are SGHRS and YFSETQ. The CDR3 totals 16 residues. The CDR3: CASSQRDRDEDTEAFF. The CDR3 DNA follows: TGCGCCAGCAGCCAAAGGGACAGGGACGAGGACACTGAAGCTTTCTTT.

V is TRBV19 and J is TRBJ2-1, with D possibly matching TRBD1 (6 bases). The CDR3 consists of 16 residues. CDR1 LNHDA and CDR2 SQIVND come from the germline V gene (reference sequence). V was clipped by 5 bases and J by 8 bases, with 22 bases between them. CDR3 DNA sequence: TGTGCCAGTAGTTTTGGACAGCCGTTTGCTGGGGATGAGCAGTTCTTC. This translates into CASSFGQPFAGDEQFF.

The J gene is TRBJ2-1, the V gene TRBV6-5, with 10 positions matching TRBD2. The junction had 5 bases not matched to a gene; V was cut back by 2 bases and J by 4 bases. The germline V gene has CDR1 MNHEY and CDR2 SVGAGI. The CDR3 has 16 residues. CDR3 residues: CASSYRKRGGYNEQFF. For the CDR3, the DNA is TGTGCCAGCAGTTACAGGAAGCGGGGGGGATACAATGAGCAGTTCTTC.

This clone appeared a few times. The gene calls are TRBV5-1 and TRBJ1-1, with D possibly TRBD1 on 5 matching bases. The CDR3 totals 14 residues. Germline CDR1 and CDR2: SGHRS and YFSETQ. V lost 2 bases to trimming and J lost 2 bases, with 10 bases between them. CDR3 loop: CASSLTTVNTEAFF. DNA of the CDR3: TGCGCCAGCAGCTTAACGACAGTCAACACTGAAGCTTTCTTT. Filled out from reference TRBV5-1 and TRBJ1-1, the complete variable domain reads KAGVTQTPRYLIKTRGQQVTLSCSPISGHRSVSWYQQTPGQGLQFLFEYFSETQRNKGNFPGRFSGRQFSNSRSEMNVSTLELGDSALYLCASSLTTVNTEAFFGQGTRLTVV.

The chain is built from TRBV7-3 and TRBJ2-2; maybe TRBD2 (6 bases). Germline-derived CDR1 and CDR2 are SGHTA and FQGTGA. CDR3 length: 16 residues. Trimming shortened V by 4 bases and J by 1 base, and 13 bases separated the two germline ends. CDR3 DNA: TGTGCCAGCAGCTGGGCGGGGCAGGGGAACACCGGGGAGCTGTTTTTT. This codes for CASSWAGQGNTGELFF.

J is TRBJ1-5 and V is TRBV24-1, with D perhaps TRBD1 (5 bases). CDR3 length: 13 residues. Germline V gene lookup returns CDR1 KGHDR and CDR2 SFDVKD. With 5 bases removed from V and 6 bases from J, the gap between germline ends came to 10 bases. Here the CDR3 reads CATSVRGGQPQHF. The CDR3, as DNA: TGTGCCACCAGTGTCCGGGGGGGTCAGCCCCAGCATTTT.

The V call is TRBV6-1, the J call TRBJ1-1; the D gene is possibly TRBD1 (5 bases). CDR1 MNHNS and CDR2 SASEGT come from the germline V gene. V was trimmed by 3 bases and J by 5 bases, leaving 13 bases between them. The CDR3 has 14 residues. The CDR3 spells CASSELAGRTEAFF. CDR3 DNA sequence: TGTGCCAGCAGTGAGTTGGCAGGGAGGACTGAAGCTTTCTTT.